The 15 T cell receptor beta chains presented below share a single source sample, sequenced in a study of control samples from healthy donors and cancer patients. The method was immunoSEQ multiplex PCR; TCRdb's version includes in-frame clones alone and lacks a portion of them. The profile shows around 81,000 clones, about 92% of them singletons. The sequenced sample consisted of blood. The source is a young woman in good health.

V and J are TRBV28 and TRBJ2-3; 9 bases match TRBD2. This CDR3 contains 18 residues. Germline loops: CDR1 MDHEN, CDR2 SYDVKM. V lost 7 bases and J lost 3; bases outside the gene matches: 17. The CDR3 coding sequence is TGTGCCAGCACCGACCGAATAATAAGCGGGGGGCGGACAGATACGCAGTATTTT. It translates to CASTDRIISGGRTDTQYF.

CDR3 amino acids: CASSQWESRQFGYTF. As DNA, the CDR3 is TGCGCCAGCAGCCAATGGGAGAGCCGACAGTTTGGCTACACCTTC. The chain links TRBV4-1 to TRBJ1-2; maybe TRBD1 (5 bases). Germline V gives CDR1 MGHRA, CDR2 YSYEKL. V dropped 2 bases and J dropped 7 bases, with 17 bases sitting between them. The CDR3 length is 15 residues.

Turning to this clone: The junction differs from germline at one of its ends, possibly a read error. This rearrangement joins TRBV6-5 to TRBJ1-4; no definite D call. This CDR3 spans 15 amino acids. Germline V gene sequence: CDR1 MNHEY, CDR2 SVGAGI. The CDR3, as DNA: TGTGCCAGCAGCTACTCTCCGGGGTGGGATGAAAAACTGTTTTTT. Its translation is CASSYSPGWDEKLFF.

The V and J genes are TRBV7-8 and TRBJ1-2; D gene uncertain. V was clipped by 0 bases and J by 5 bases, with 7 bases between them. This CDR3 comprises 13 residues. Germline V CDR1 and CDR2: SGHVS, FQNEAQ. The CDR3 loop is CASSLAPVYGYTF. In nucleotides, the CDR3 is TGTGCCAGCAGCTTAGCACCCGTTTATGGCTACACCTTC. Combining the CDR3 with reference TRBV7-8 and TRBJ1-2 gives the whole variable domain GAGVSQSPRYKVAKRGQDVALRCDPISGHVSLFWYQQALGQGPEFLTYFQNEAQLDKSGLPSDRFFAERPEGSVSTLKIQRTQQEDSAVYLCASSLAPVYGYTFGSGTRLTVV.

The chain combines TRBV5-1 with TRBJ2-7; 7 bases line up with TRBD1. After removal of 1 base from V and 0 bases from J, the junction contained 4 bases not matched to a gene. This CDR3 region has 15 residues. CDR1 and CDR2 from the germline V gene are SGHRS and YFSETQ. The DNA of the CDR3 is TGCGCCAGCAGCTTGACGGGACAGAGCTCCTACGAGCAGTACTTC. Encoded protein: CASSLTGQSSYEQYF.

This chain links TRBV29-1 with TRBJ2-5; D is possibly TRBD2 (5 bases). V dropped 6 bases and J dropped 5 bases, with 16 bases sitting between them. The CDR3 sequence is 13 residues long. The germline V gene encodes CDR1 SQVTM and CDR2 ANQGSEA. The CDR3 loop reads CSVRAQSRETQYF. DNA for the CDR3: TGCAGCGTGAGGGCACAGTCCCGGGAGACCCAGTACTTC.

This sequence joins TRBV2 and TRBJ1-6; the D is unclear. The germline CDR1 and CDR2 sequences are SNHLY and FYNNEI. The ends were cut back, 6 bases at V and 7 bases at J, with 10 bases in the middle. The CDR3 contains 13 residues. The CDR3 sequence: CASRATKNSPLHF. CDR3 coding DNA: TGTGCCAGCAGGGCAACCAAGAATTCACCCCTCCACTTT.

As for this clone: This CDR3 is also generated by other DNA sequences in the sample. This sequence joins TRBV30 and TRBJ1-5; 8 bases match TRBD1. CDR1 is GTSNPN and CDR2 is SVGIG in the germline V gene (reference sequence). After removal of 3 bases from V and 6 bases from J, the junction contained 4 bases not matched to a gene. The CDR3 is 13 amino acids. The CDR3 nucleotides are TGTGCCTGGAGCGACAGGGGAGGTCAGCCCCAGCATTTT. Translated, it gives CAWSDRGGQPQHF.

This chain connects TRBV15 to TRBJ2-7; 9 nucleotides align to TRBD1. V lost 5 bases and J lost 2; bases outside the gene matches: 7. The V gene's germline CDR1 is LNHNV and CDR2 YYDKDF (reference sequence). This CDR3 spans 15 amino acids. The CDR3 reads CATSVGTGHTYEQYF. The CDR3 bases are TGTGCCACCAGCGTAGGGACAGGGCATACCTACGAGCAGTACTTC.

The chain combines TRBV7-9 with TRBJ1-2, with D hard to call. The V and J ends lost 1 base and 8 bases respectively, with 11 bases between them. The CDR3 extends over 13 amino acids. Germline CDR1 is SEHNR and CDR2 is FQNEAQ (reference sequence). The CDR3 here is CASSLDYRSGYTF. The CDR3 DNA is TGTGCCAGCAGCTTAGATTATCGGTCAGGCTACACCTTC.

This clone was observed once. This sequence joins TRBV14 and TRBJ1-2, with D possibly matching TRBD1 (5 bases). Germline-derived CDR1 and CDR2 are SGHDN and FVKESK. The CDR3 sequence is 14 residues long. V dropped 4 bases and J dropped 4 bases, with 13 bases sitting between them. Here the CDR3 reads CASSRDSDAYGYTF. The CDR3 region has the DNA TGTGCCAGCAGCCGAGACAGCGACGCCTATGGCTACACCTTC. Supplemented by reference TRBV14 and TRBJ1-2, the full variable domain reads EAGVTQFPSHSVIEKGQTVTLRCDPISGHDNLYWYRRVMGKEIKFLLHFVKESKQDESGMPNNRFLAERTGGTYSTLKVQPAELEDSGVYFCASSRDSDAYGYTFGSGTRLTVV.

The V gene is TRBV4-1, the J gene TRBJ2-1; 10 bases fit TRBD2. Trimming at V came to 1 base and at J to 0 bases, leaving 6 bases not matched to a gene. This CDR3 has 18 amino acids. Germline CDR1 is MGHRA and CDR2 is YSYEKL. The CDR3 loop reads CASSQATSGKFSYNEQFF. In DNA, the CDR3 is TGCGCCAGCAGCCAAGCAACTAGCGGGAAGTTCTCCTACAATGAGCAGTTCTTC.

The chain employs TRBV7-9 and TRBJ1-2, with D hard to call. V lost 5 bases to trimming and J lost 3 bases, with 19 bases between them. CDR1 SEHNR and CDR2 FQNEAQ come from the germline V gene (reference sequence). This CDR3 is 16 amino acids long. In DNA form, the CDR3 reads TGTGCCAGCAGCCCCCGGCTAGGGATCCCTGACTATGGCTACACCTTC. Translation gives CASSPRLGIPDYGYTF.

The rearrangement uses TRBV2 and TRBJ2-7, with D unresolved. The CDR3 spans 10 residues. Trimming left V 6 bases short and J 3 bases short, with 3 bases between. Looked up from germline, CDR1 is SNHLY and CDR2 is FYNNEI. The CDR3: CASSLYEQYF. The CDR3 coding sequence is TGTGCCAGCAGCCTCTACGAGCAGTACTTC. Combining the CDR3 with reference TRBV2 and TRBJ2-7 gives the whole variable domain EPEVTQTPSHQVTQMGQEVILRCVPISNHLYFYWYRQILGQKVEFLVSFYNNEISEKSEIFDDQFSVERPDGSNFTLKIRSTKLEDSAMYFCASSLYEQYFGPGTRLTVT.

This sequence joins TRBV6-5 and TRBJ1-3; D possibly corresponds to TRBD1 (5 bases). This CDR3 spans 15 amino acids. With 6 bases removed from V and 2 bases from J, the gap between germline ends came to 14 bases. Germline V CDR1 and CDR2: MNHEY, SVGAGI. CDR3 protein: CASSSIGTAGNTIYF. Written as DNA, the CDR3 is TGTGCCAGCAGCTCCATCGGGACCGCTGGAAACACCATATATTTT.